This T cell receptor beta chain was sequenced during a study of blood T cell repertoires in COVID-19. Across the whole study: Acute and convalescent COVID-19 samples came from the United States, Italy and Spain. Sources were T cells, B-cell-depleted T cells, or PBMCs; the material itself was cDNA or gDNA.

This clone occurred many times. Germline-derived CDR1 and CDR2 are WNHNN and SYGVQD (reference sequence). Deletions cut 3 bases from V and 1 base from J, with 10 bases between. The CDR3 has 14 residues. In the original processing: The authors estimated nucleated cell counts from reference gene primer amplification. The table came from immunoSEQ multiplex PCR; TCRdb's copy has only in-frame clones and leaves some out. That table supplies the V and J calls and clone size; D and trimming were determined from the DNA. Of about 190,000 clones listed, around 84% are singletons. Sequencing input: peripheral blood. The genes are TRBV10-1 and TRBJ2-7; tentatively, D is TRBD2 (5 bases). The origin of this receptor is a man under 40 with active or convalescent COVID-19. CDR3 DNA: TGCGCCAGCAGTGAAGGACTGCTGTCCTACGAGCAGTACTTC. Translation: CASSEGLLSYEQYF.